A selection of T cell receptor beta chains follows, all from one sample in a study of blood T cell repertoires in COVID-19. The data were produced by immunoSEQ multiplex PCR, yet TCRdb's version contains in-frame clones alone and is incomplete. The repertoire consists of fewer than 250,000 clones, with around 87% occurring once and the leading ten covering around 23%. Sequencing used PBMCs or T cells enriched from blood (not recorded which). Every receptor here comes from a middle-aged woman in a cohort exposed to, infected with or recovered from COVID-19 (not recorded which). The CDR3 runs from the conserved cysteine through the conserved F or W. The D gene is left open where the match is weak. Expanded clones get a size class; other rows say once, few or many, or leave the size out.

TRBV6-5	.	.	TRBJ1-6	TGTGCCAGTCAGGGTCTCGGTAATTCACCCCTCCACTTT	CASQGLGNSPLHF
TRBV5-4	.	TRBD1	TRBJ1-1	TGTGCCAGCAGCTCGTTTACGACAGGGCAAAACACTGAAGCTTTCTTT	CASSSFTTGQNTEAFF
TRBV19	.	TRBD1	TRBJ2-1	TGTGCCAGTAGGGACAGGCACTCCTACAATGAGCAGTTCTTC	CASRDRHSYNEQFF
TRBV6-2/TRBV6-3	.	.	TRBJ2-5	TGTGCCAGCAGCCCCCCGGTCGAGACCCAGTACTTC	CASSPPVETQYF
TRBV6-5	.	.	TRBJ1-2	TGTGCCAGCAGTTACCGCCAAGACGGGGGTAACTATGGCTACACCTTC	CASSYRQDGGNYGYTF
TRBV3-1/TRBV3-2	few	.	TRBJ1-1	TGTGCCAGCAGCCGCTTGGGGCACACTGAAGCTTTCTTT	CASSRLGHTEAFF
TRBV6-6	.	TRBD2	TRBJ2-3	TGTGCCAGCACGGCGGGGGGGCCAGATACGCAGTATTTT	CASTAGGPDTQYF
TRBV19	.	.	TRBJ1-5	TGTGCCAGTACAGGTGGGAATCAGCCCCAGCATTTT	CASTGGNQPQHF
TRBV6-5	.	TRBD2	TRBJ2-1	TGTGCCAGCAGTTACGGGGCGGGAGACCTTTTCAATGAGCAGTTCTTC	CASSYGAGDLFNEQFF
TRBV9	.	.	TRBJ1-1	TGTGCCAGCAGCGTATTTAGGGACGGGGGAGACACTGAAGCTTTCTTT	CASSVFRDGGDTEAFF